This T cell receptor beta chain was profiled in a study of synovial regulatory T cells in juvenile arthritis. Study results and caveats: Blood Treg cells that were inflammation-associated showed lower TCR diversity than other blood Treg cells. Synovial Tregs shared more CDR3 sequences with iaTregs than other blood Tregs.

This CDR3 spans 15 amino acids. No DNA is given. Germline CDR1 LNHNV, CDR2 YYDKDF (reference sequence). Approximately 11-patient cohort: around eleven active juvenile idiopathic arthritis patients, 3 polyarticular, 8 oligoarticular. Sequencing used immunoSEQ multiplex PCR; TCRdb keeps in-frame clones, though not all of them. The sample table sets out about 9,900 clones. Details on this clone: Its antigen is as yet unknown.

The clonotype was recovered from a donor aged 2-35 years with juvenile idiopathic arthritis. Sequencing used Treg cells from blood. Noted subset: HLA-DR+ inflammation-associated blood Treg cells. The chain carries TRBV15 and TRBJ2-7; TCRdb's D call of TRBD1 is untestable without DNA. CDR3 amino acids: CATSRSRQGVYEQYF.